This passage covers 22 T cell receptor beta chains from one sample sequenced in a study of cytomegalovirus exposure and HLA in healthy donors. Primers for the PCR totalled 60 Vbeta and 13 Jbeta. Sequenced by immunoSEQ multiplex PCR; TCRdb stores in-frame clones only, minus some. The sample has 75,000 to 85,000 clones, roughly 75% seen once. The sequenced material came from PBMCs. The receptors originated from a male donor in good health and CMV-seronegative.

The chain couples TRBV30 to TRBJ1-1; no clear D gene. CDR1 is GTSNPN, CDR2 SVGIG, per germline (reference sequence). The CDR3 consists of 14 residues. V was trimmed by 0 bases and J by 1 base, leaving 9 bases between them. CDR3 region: CAWSVLGRNTEAFF. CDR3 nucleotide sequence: TGTGCCTGGAGTGTACTGGGGAGGAACACTGAAGCTTTCTTT.

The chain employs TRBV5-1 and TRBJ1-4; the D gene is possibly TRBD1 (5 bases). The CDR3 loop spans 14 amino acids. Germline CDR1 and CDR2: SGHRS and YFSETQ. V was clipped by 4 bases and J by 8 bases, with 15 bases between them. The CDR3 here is CASSLKGQDEKLFF. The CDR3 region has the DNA TGCGCCAGCAGCCTGAAAGGACAAGACGAAAAACTGTTTTTT.

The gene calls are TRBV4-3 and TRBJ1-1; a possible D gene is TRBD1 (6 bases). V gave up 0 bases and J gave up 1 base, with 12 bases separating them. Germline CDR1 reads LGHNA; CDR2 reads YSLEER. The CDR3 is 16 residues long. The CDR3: CASSQDLGARNTEAFF. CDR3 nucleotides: TGCGCCAGCAGCCAAGATTTGGGGGCCCGGAACACTGAAGCTTTCTTT.

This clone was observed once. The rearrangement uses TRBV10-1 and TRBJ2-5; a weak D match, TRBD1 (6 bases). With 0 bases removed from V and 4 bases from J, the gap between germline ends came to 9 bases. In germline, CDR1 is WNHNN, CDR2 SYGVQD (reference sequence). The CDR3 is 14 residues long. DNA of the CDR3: TGCGCCAGCAGTGAGTCAGGGACACCAGAGACCCAGTACTTC. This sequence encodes CASSESGTPETQYF.

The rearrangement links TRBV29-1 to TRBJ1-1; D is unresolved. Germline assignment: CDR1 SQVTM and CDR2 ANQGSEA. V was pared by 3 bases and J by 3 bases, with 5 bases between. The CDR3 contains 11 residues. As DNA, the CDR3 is TGCAGCGTTGACAGTTACACTGAAGCTTTCTTT. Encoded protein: CSVDSYTEAFF.

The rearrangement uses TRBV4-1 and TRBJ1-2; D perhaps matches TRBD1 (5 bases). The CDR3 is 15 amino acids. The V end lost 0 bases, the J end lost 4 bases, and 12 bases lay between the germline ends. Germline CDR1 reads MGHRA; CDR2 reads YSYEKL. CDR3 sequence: CASSQDSPTVYGYTF. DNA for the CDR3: TGCGCCAGCAGCCAAGATTCCCCGACAGTCTATGGCTACACCTTC.

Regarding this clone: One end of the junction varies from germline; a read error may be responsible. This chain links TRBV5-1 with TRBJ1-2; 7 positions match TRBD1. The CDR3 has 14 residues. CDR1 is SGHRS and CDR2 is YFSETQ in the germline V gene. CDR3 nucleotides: TGCGCCAGCAGTCAGACAGGGAAAAGTCATGGCTACCCCTTC. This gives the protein CASSQTGKSHGYPF. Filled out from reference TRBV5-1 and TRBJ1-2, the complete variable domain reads KAGVTQTPRYLIKTRGQQVTLSCSPISGHRSVSWYQQTPGQGLQFLFEYFSETQRNKGNFPGRFSGRQFSNSRSEMNVSTLELGDSALYLCASSQTGKSHGYPFGSGTRLTVV.

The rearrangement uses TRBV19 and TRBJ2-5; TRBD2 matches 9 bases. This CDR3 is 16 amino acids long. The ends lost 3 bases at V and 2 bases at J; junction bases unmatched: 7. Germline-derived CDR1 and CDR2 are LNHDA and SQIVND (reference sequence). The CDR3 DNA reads TGTGCCAGTAGTATTGGGCTAGCGGGGACTCAAGAGACCCAGTACTTC. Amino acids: CASSIGLAGTQETQYF.

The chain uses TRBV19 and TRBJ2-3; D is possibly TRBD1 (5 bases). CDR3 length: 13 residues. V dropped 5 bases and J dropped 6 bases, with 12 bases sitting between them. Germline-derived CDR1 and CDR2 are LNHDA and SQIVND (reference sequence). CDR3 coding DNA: TGTGCCAGTAGTGAACGACAGCGTGATACGCAGTATTTT. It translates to CASSERQRDTQYF. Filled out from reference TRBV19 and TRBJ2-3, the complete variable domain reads DGGITQSPKYLFRKEGQNVTLSCEQNLNHDAMYWYRQDPGQGLRLIYYSQIVNDFQKGDIAEGYSVSREKKESFPLTVTSAQKNPTAFYLCASSERQRDTQYFGPGTRLTVL.

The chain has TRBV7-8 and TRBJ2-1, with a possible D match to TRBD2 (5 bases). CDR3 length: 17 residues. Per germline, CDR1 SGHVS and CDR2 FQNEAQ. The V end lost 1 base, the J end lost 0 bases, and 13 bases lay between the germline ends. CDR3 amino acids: CASSLGGAGSSYNEQFF. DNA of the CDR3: TGTGCCAGCAGCTTAGGTGGTGCGGGTAGCTCCTACAATGAGCAGTTCTTC.

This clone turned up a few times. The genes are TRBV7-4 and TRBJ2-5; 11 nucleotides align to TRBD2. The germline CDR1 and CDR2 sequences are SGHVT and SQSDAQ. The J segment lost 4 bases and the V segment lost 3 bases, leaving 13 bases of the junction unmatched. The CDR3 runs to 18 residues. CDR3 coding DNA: TGTGCCAGCAGCTTTCTGACTAGCGGGGTACGCAGGGGAGAGACCCAGTACTTC. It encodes CASSFLTSGVRRGETQYF.

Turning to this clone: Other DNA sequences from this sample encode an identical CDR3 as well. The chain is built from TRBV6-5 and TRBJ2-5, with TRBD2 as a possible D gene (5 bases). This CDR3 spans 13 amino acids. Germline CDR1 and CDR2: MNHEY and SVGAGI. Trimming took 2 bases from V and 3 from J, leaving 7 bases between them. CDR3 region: CASSYVGEETQYF. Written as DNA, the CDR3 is TGTGCCAGCAGTTACGTCGGGGAAGAGACCCAGTACTTC.

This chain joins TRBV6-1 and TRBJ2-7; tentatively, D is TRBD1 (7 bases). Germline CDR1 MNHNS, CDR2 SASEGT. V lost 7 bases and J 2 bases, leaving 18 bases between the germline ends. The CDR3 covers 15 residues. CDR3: CASNRGGGETYEQYF. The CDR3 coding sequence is TGTGCCAGCAACCGAGGGGGCGGGGAGACCTACGAGCAGTACTTC.

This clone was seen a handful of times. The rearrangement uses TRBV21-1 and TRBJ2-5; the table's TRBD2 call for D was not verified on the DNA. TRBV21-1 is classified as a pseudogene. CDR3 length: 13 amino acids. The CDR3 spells CARGGRGDETQYF. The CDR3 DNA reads TGTGCCAGGGGGGGGCGCGGTGATGAGACCCAGTACTTC.

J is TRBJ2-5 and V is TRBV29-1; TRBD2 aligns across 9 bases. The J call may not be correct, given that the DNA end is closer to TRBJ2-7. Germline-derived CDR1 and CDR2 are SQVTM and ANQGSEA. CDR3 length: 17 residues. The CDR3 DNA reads TGCAGCGTCGGGCCCAATCGAGGTGGGGCGGGAGGGGGCGAGCAGTACTTC. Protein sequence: CSVGPNRGGAGGGEQYF.

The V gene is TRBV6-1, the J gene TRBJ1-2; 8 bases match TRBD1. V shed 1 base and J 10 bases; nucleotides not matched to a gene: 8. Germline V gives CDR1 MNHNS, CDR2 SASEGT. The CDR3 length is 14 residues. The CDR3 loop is CASSEGTGNGAYTF. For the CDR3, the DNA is TGTGCCAGCAGTGAAGGGACAGGGAATGGTGCCTACACCTTC.

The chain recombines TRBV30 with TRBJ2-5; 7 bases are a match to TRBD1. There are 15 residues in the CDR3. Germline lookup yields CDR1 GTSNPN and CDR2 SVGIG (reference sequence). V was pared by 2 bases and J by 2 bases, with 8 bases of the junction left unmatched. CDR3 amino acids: CAWSIGGQVQETQYF. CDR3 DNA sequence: TGTGCCTGGAGTATAGGTGGACAGGTACAAGAGACCCAGTACTTC.

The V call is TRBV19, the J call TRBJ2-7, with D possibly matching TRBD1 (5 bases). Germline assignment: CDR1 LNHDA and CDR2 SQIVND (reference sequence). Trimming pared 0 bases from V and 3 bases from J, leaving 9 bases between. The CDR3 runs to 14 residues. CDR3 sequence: CASSIDTGNYEQYF. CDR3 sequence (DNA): TGTGCCAGTAGTATAGATACAGGAAACTACGAGCAGTACTTC.

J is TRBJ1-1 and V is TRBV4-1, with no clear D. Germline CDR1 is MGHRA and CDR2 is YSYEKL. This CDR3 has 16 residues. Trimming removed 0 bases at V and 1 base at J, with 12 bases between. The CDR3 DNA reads TGCGCCAGCAGCCAAGAAATAACAGTACCGAACACTGAAGCTTTCTTT. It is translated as CASSQEITVPNTEAFF.

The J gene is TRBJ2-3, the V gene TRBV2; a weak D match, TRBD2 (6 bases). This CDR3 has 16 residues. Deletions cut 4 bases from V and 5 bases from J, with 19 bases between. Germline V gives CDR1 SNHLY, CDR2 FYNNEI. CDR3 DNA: TGTGCCAGCAGTGCGGCCGGACTACTCGGGGGAGATACGCAGTATTTT. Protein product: CASSAAGLLGGDTQYF.

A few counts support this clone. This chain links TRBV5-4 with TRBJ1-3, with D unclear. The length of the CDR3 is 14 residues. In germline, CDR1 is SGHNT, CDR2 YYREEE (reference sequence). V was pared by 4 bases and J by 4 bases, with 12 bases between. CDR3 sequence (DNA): TGTGCCAGCAGCCCCGAGGGCGGCGGAAACACCATATATTTT. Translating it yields CASSPEGGGNTIYF.

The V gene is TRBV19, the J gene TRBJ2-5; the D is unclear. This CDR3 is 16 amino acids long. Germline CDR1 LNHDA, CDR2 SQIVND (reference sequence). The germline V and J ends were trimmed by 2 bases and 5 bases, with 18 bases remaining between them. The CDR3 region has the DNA TGTGCCAGTAGTATACTTCCGTCAGCGCTTCAGGAGACCCAGTACTTC. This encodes CASSILPSALQETQYF.